The 23 T cell receptor delta chains reported below all come from one sample, sequenced in a study of Vδ1+ human thymocytes. Regarding the study as a whole: Thymic TRG and TRD repertoires appeared highly polyclonal, with Gaussian CDR3 length distributions.

What these receptors recognize is not known. Extracted RNA was reverse transcribed into cDNA. The CDR3 regions were amplified by multiplex PCR from V-gene primers to a constant-region primer. With CATT, TCRdb re-called clones from the multiplex PCR reads. The table lists around 60,000 delta-chain clones, roughly 15% of them singletons. Sequences were obtained from Vdelta1+ gamma-delta thymocytes from the thymus. The subset is: FACS-sorted CD3+ TCRalphabeta- TCRVdelta1+ TCRVdelta2- thymocytes. These receptors came from a girl under two years old who had congenital heart surgery.

This clone was found a few times. The chain uses TRDV1 and TRDJ1; tentatively, D is TRDD2 (6 bases). The CDR3 covers 16 residues. Germline CDR1 reads TSWWSYY; CDR2 reads QGS. With 4 bases removed from V and 6 bases from J, the gap between germline ends came to 21 bases. The CDR3 DNA reads TGTGCTCTTGGGGCCCTCCCGGCCTTCCGGGCTAATAAACTCATCTTT. This gives the protein CALGALPAFRANKLIF.

The chain carries TRDV1 and TRDJ1, with 7 nucleotides matching TRDD2. J gave up 3 bases and V 0 bases, and 10 bases lay outside the gene matches. CDR3 length: 17 amino acids. Germline assignment: CDR1 TSWWSYY and CDR2 QGS. The CDR3 DNA reads TGTGCTCTTGGGGAACTTTCCTACAGACGGTACGCCGATAAACTCATCTTT. It encodes CALGELSYRRYADKLIF.

The count of this clone is one. A much larger clone lies one base from this, so it may be a read error. At the DNA level, this CDR3 is encoded by other sequences in the same sample as well. The chain carries TRDV2 and TRDJ1, with D possibly matching TRDD3 (5 bases). Germline V gene lookup returns CDR1 GEAIGNYY and CDR2 EKD. The CDR3 is 16 residues long. With 6 bases removed from V and 0 bases from J, the gap between germline ends came to 19 bases. In nucleotides, the CDR3 is TGTGCCTGTCCTCCGTCGGTGGGGAAGTACACCGATAAACTCATCTTT. Protein: CACPPSVGKYTDKLIF.

This clone was seen a handful of times. The chain combines TRDV1 with TRDJ1; D not certain. CDR3 length equals 13 residues. Germline V gene sequence: CDR1 TSWWSYY, CDR2 QGS. Trimming shortened V by 9 bases and J by 5 bases, and 16 bases separated the two germline ends. The CDR3 sequence is CALGQCPGDKLIF. The CDR3 nucleotides read TGTGCTCTCGGACAATGTCCGGGGGATAAACTCATCTTT.

The chain recombines TRDV1 with TRDJ1; 8 bases align to TRDD3. Germline trimming cut 4 bases from V and 0 bases from J; bases unmatched to any gene: 19. The CDR3 totals 20 residues. Germline V CDR1 and CDR2: TSWWSYY, QGS. As DNA, the CDR3 is TGTGCTCTTGGGGTTATCCTGTTCCTGGGGGACTCAAGGTACACCGATAAACTCATCTTT. Translated: CALGVILFLGDSRYTDKLIF.

This clone showed up just a few times. The V and J genes are TRDV1 and TRDJ1, with a possible D match to TRDD3 (5 bases). Looked up from germline, CDR1 is TSWWSYY and CDR2 is QGS. Trimming pared 5 bases from V and 1 base from J, leaving 26 bases between. This CDR3 region has 19 residues. CDR3 loop: CALGSLEGGSPLCTDKLIF. CDR3 nucleotides: TGTGCTCTTGGGTCTCTGGAGGGGGGCTCCCCCCTCTGCACCGATAAACTCATCTTT.

This clone was detected a few times. This sequence joins TRDV1 and TRDJ1; 10 bases fit TRDD3. Per germline, CDR1 TSWWSYY and CDR2 QGS. The trim removed 2 bases at V and 7 bases at J, leaving 19 bases unmatched. There are 19 residues in the CDR3. CDR3 DNA sequence: TGTGCTCTTGGGGAAAACCAACCTTCCTTTGGCTGGGGGATAACTAAACTCATCTTT. Encoded protein: CALGENQPSFGWGITKLIF.

This clone has a single count. V gene TRDV1 combines with J gene TRDJ1; D call uncertain. The CDR3 runs to 17 residues. CDR1 is TSWWSYY and CDR2 is QGS in the germline V gene. Between the trimmed V and J ends, which lost 0 bases and 3 bases, there was a span of 17 bases. The CDR3 nucleotides are TGTGCTCTTGGGGAACTAATTCCCCTTTGGCGTTCCGATAAACTCATCTTT. Translating gives CALGELIPLWRSDKLIF.

This clone turned up a few times. This chain uses TRDV1 with TRDJ1; 9 bases are shared with TRDD2. The V gene end was trimmed by 1 base and the J gene end by 3 bases; junction bases not matched to a gene: 15. The CDR3 is 19 amino acids. Germline V lookup: CDR1 TSWWSYY, CDR2 QGS. Here the CDR3 reads CALGEHLPTGVDSSDKLIF. The DNA of the CDR3 is TGTGCTCTTGGGGAACACCTTCCTACCGGGGTGGATAGCTCCGATAAACTCATCTTT.

This clone was counted between two and nine times. The chain couples TRDV1 to TRDJ1; TRDD3 agrees at 10 bases. The J segment lost 5 bases and the V segment lost 0 bases, leaving 15 bases of the junction unmatched. CDR1 is TSWWSYY, CDR2 QGS, per germline. The CDR3 consists of 19 residues. CDR3 protein: CALGELRPPYWGITDKLIF. In nucleotides, the CDR3 is TGTGCTCTTGGGGAACTAAGGCCCCCGTACTGGGGGATTACAGATAAACTCATCTTT.

V and J are TRDV1 and TRDJ1, with D tentatively TRDD2 or TRDD3 (9 bases each). V lost 4 bases, J lost 3 bases, and 48 bases lay in between. This CDR3 region has 26 residues. Germline lookup yields CDR1 TSWWSYY and CDR2 QGS. For the CDR3, the DNA is TGTGCTCTTGGGGTCGTACCCCGTTTGGGGAGTCCTTCCTACGCTCTGGGGGATCCCGGCCCCGATAAACTCATCTTT. Its protein is CALGVVPRLGSPSYALGDPGPDKLIF.

The chain has TRDV1 and TRDJ1; 8 bases fit TRDD2. The CDR3 totals 22 residues. Germline assignment: CDR1 TSWWSYY and CDR2 QGS. Losses at the gene ends were 0 bases for V and 0 bases for J; bases not matched to a gene: 21. In DNA form, the CDR3 reads TGTGCTCTTGGGGAACTCTCGGCCTTCCTAAGGGGTGGCTGGCCTTACACCGATAAACTCATCTTT. It is translated as CALGELSAFLRGGWPYTDKLIF.

By share of the sample, this clone is medium-sized. The rearrangement uses TRDV2 and TRDJ1; TRDD3 matches 7 bases. The V gene end was trimmed by 0 bases and the J gene end by 6 bases; junction bases not matched to a gene: 9. The V gene's germline CDR1 is GEAIGNYY and CDR2 EKD. The CDR3 length is 15 residues. For the CDR3, the DNA is TGTGCCTGTGACACCTGGGGGACAGGGGGATATAAACTCATCTTT. This encodes CACDTWGTGGYKLIF.

J is TRDJ1 and V is TRDV1; the match to TRDD3 covers 10 bases. The germline gives CDR1 TSWWSYY, CDR2 QGS. The CDR3 totals 20 residues. With V trimmed by 3 bases and J by 0 bases, 16 bases remained unmatched. The CDR3 region has the DNA TGTGCTCTTGGGGATGGGGATCGCTATACTGGGGGATCTCACACCGATAAACTCATCTTT. Protein sequence: CALGDGDRYTGGSHTDKLIF.

This rearrangement joins TRDV1 to TRDJ1; weak D call: TRDD3 (5 bases). Per germline, CDR1 TSWWSYY and CDR2 QGS. There are 16 residues in the CDR3. V dropped 1 base and J dropped 0 bases, with 12 bases sitting between them. CDR3 loop: CALGEPPGTYTDKLIF. As DNA, the CDR3 is TGTGCTCTTGGGGAACCCCCGGGGACGTACACCGATAAACTCATCTTT.

This clone was found a few times. This chain connects TRDV1 to TRDJ1; tentatively, D is TRDD3 (6 bases). CDR3 length equals 19 residues. Germline V gives CDR1 TSWWSYY, CDR2 QGS. With 3 bases removed from V and 7 bases from J, the gap between germline ends came to 30 bases. CDR3 coding DNA: TGTGCTCTTGGGGACTCCCACCGCGTTCCTTTCGGGGATTTGGGTAAACTCATCTTT. It yields the protein CALGDSHRVPFGDLGKLIF.

This sequence joins TRDV1 and TRDJ1; D unresolved. V shed 8 bases and J shed 4 bases, with 29 bases lying between them. Per germline, CDR1 TSWWSYY and CDR2 QGS. This CDR3 spans 18 amino acids. CDR3 loop: CALTTGPVPDMGRDKLIF. As DNA, the CDR3 is TGTGCTCTTACTACAGGCCCCGTTCCGGACATGGGCCGCGATAAACTCATCTTT.

The chain is built from TRDV1 and TRDJ1; TRDD3 matches 7 bases. CDR1 and CDR2 from the germline V gene are TSWWSYY and QGS. The V gene end was trimmed by 2 bases and the J gene end by 4 bases; junction bases not matched to a gene: 16. This CDR3 spans 18 amino acids. The CDR3 DNA follows: TGTGCTCTTGGGGAATTTGGATCCTCGCGGGATACAGACGATAAACTCATCTTT. It encodes CALGEFGSSRDTDDKLIF.

The chain combines TRDV1 with TRDJ1; the D call may be TRDD2 or TRDD3 (8 bases each). CDR1 and CDR2 from the germline V gene are TSWWSYY and QGS. The CDR3 sequence is 24 residues long. V was clipped by 0 bases and J by 1 base, with 36 bases between them. The CDR3 DNA sequence: TGTGCTCTTGGGGAACTAGCCGTGACGGCTTCCTACGTCTGGGGATACCTAGGCACCGATAAACTCATCTTT. Its translation is CALGELAVTASYVWGYLGTDKLIF.

The J gene is TRDJ1, the V gene TRDV1; TRDD3 matches at 11 bases. This CDR3 is built from 20 residues. CDR1 is TSWWSYY and CDR2 is QGS in the germline V gene. The junction had 12 bases not matched to a gene; V was cut back by 0 bases and J by 0 bases. In DNA form, the CDR3 reads TGTGCTCTTGGGGAACTAAGGGGAGTGGGGGATACGCCTGACACCGATAAACTCATCTTT. As protein: CALGELRGVGDTPDTDKLIF.

This clone was seen a handful of times. This chain connects TRDV1 to TRDJ1; D is unclear. Per germline, CDR1 TSWWSYY and CDR2 QGS. The CDR3 is 17 residues long. Trimming took 1 base from V and 0 from J, leaving 15 bases between them. The CDR3 region is CALGEPYEDCNTDKLIF. For the CDR3, the DNA is TGTGCTCTTGGGGAACCTTACGAGGACTGTAACACCGATAAACTCATCTTT.

The chain is built from TRDV2 and TRDJ1; 7 positions agree with TRDD3. CDR3 size: 16 residues. Germline V gene data show CDR1 as GEAIGNYY and CDR2 as EKD. After removal of 3 bases from V and 0 bases from J, the junction contained 9 bases not matched to a gene. CDR3 in DNA: TGTGCCTGTGACTATTGCTGGGGGGAGTACACCGATAAACTCATCTTT. Residues: CACDYCWGEYTDKLIF.

The chain combines TRDV1 with TRDJ1, with 8 positions matching TRDD3. The CDR3 runs to 20 residues. V was clipped by 0 bases and J by 8 bases; unmatched bases: 23. Germline loops: CDR1 TSWWSYY, CDR2 QGS. CDR3 region: CALGELPRLPRYRGITKLIF. CDR3 bases: TGTGCTCTTGGGGAACTCCCCCGCCTTCCGAGATACCGGGGGATAACGAAACTCATCTTT.